This record concerns one TCR beta chain sequence. Its target antigen remains unknown. No base quality values were provided; no much bigger clone lies one nucleotide off. The trim is 6 bases for V and 0 bases for J, with a gap of 13 bases between the germline ends. CDR1 is given as MNHEY and CDR2 as SMNVEV, both from the germline V gene (reference sequence). The CDR3 goes from the cysteine to the phenylalanine over 15 residues. CDR3 DNA only is kept here, 45 bases in frame from base 1. The data belong to a study of blood T cell repertoires in COVID-19 (dated by TCRdb to between 2020 and 2021). In the study overall: Collaborator samples came from the United States, Italy and Spain and covered acute and convalescent phases of COVID-19. The material from the prospective study consisted of cDNA or gDNA derived from T cells, B-cell-depleted T cells, or PBMCs. Subjects who had been exposed to COVID-19, were actively infected with it, or had recovered from it provided the deeply sampled blood TCRbeta repertoires that made up the dataset. A freely available public database, intended as a resource for researchers studying the immune response to SARS-CoV-2, is where the repertoires were released. Samples came from the ongoing ImmuneRACE study (first 160 participants) plus 1,254 subjects from 6 global collaborators. Nearly every sample came with metadata listing a de-identified subject ID, COVID-19 status, age in years and sex. Where available, HLA class I and class II types were obtained from metadata supplied by the sample provider rather than from assay-based typing.

Summary of the overall study and its limitations: How much clinical and demographic metadata was included differed by source and by participant, and the metadata was provided uncurated.

Each collaborating institution followed its own protocols to collect whole blood in K2EDTA tubes. Collaborator samples were shipped for TCRbeta analysis as frozen whole blood, isolated PBMCs, or DNA extracted from either sample type. The immunoSEQ Assay, a bias-controlled multiplex PCR, was used to amplify TCRbeta CDR3 regions from genomic DNA. The authors' analysis ran thus. Nucleated cell counts per sample were estimated from amplification of reference gene primers within the assay. To quantify the absolute abundance of each unique TCRbeta CDR3 rearrangement, sequence reads were collapsed and filtered. For each sample, productive Simpson clonality was calculated as the square root of Simpson's diversity index over productive rearrangements. Entries here come from immuneACCESS through TCRdb and include only in-frame sequences with V and J called. Some clones fail to appear in such tables; in the studies checked, an unresolved V gene covers under half of the shortfall, and the cause of the remainder is unknown. That table gives V, J and clone size, and the DNA gave D and trimming. A total of about 98,000 clones appear in this sample, 70% to 85% of them only once. In total, the top ten clones hold approximately 9.9% of the sample.

This TCR derives from a man aged 55 to 70 with active or convalescent COVID-19. The chain is encoded by TRBV27 joined to TRBJ2-3, with a weak D call of TRBD2 (5 bases match). The sample taken for sequencing was peripheral blood. CDR3 protein: CASSPIGGSTDTQYF. The bases are TGTGCCAGCAGCCCCATTGGCGGGAGCACAGATACGCAGTATTTT.